This entry lists 20 T cell receptor beta chains sequenced from one sample in a study of blood T cells in healthy people across ages. A second 7 to 11 cycle PCR used barcoded and J-beta primers. TCRdb called the 5' RACE reads again in MiXCR, with one record for every CDR3 protein. In the table there are 920,000 or so distinct CDR3 sequences, 40% to 50% of which are singletons. The material sequenced was blood. Every receptor here comes from a woman aged 60 to 75 in good health.

The rearrangement uses TRBV5-1 and TRBJ2-1; D gene unclear. The V gene's germline CDR1 is SGHRS and CDR2 YFSETQ. Trimming shortened V by 0 bases and J by 2 bases, and 12 bases separated the two germline ends. CDR3 size: 16 residues. The CDR3 is CASSLVSVGTYNEQFF. The CDR3 DNA reads TGCGCCAGCAGCTTGGTATCGGTGGGTACCTACAATGAGCAGTTCTTC.

The chain links TRBV20-1 to TRBJ2-7; D is perhaps TRBD1 (6 bases). The CDR3 is 12 amino acids. Per the germline V gene, CDR1 is DFQATT and CDR2 is SNEGSKA (reference sequence). Between the trimmed V and J ends, which lost 4 bases and 5 bases, there was a span of 12 bases. CDR3 sequence reads: CSATLQGNEQYF. CDR3 bases: TGCAGTGCTACGCTTCAGGGGAACGAGCAGTACTTC.

The chain recombines TRBV28 with TRBJ2-5; TRBD1 matches at 8 bases. The germline V gene encodes CDR1 MDHEN and CDR2 SYDVKM. J was trimmed by 4 bases and V by 2 bases; bases with no gene match: 9. The CDR3 has 16 amino acids. CDR3 protein: CASSLTTGDLRETQYF. The CDR3 DNA sequence: TGTGCCAGCAGTTTAACGACAGGGGACCTCCGAGAGACCCAGTACTTC. The whole variable domain, filled in from reference TRBV28 and TRBJ2-5, reads DVKVTQSSRYLVKRTGEKVFLECVQDMDHENMFWYRQDPGLGLRLIYFSYDVKMKEKGDIPEGYSVSREKKERFSLILESASTNQTSMYLCASSLTTGDLRETQYFGPGTRLLVL.

The chain employs TRBV28 and TRBJ2-7; D may be TRBD1 (6 bases). CDR1 MDHEN and CDR2 SYDVKM come from the germline V gene. V lost 5 bases, J lost 2 bases, and 13 bases lay in between. The CDR3 sequence is 14 residues long. CDR3 sequence (DNA): TGTGCCAGCAGTGAGACAGGAAGGACCTACGAGCAGTACTTC. Translation: CASSETGRTYEQYF. The whole variable domain, filled in from reference TRBV28 and TRBJ2-7, reads DVKVTQSSRYLVKRTGEKVFLECVQDMDHENMFWYRQDPGLGLRLIYFSYDVKMKEKGDIPEGYSVSREKKERFSLILESASTNQTSMYLCASSETGRTYEQYFGPGTRLTVT.

The chain employs TRBV20-1 and TRBJ2-7; 10 bases line up with TRBD2. V shed 6 bases and J 4 bases; nucleotides not matched to a gene: 9. CDR3 length equals 14 residues. Per germline, CDR1 DFQATT and CDR2 SNEGSKA (reference sequence). This CDR3 is CSAGRTSGRYEQYF. The CDR3 nucleotides are TGCAGTGCCGGAAGGACTAGCGGTAGATACGAGCAGTACTTC.

This clonotype was counted between two and nine times. CDR3 in amino acids: CASSSGGLPRATQYF. In nucleotides, the CDR3 is TGTGCCAGCAGCTCTGGGGGACTTCCAAGAGCGACCCAGTACTTC. V gene TRBV7-8 combines with J gene TRBJ2-5, with D perhaps TRBD2 (6 bases). V was trimmed by 4 bases and J by 7 bases, leaving 19 bases between them. Germline V gene data show CDR1 as SGHVS and CDR2 as FQNEAQ. The CDR3 length is 15 residues.

This clonotype was seen more than once but under ten times. CDR3 bases: TGCAGTGCTGGGGACAGTTTTTCCTACGAGCAGTACTTC. Its translation: CSAGDSFSYEQYF. V and J are TRBV20-1 and TRBJ2-7; 7 nucleotides line up with TRBD1. The CDR3 covers 13 residues. The V gene's germline CDR1 is DFQATT and CDR2 SNEGSKA (reference sequence). V shed 5 bases, J shed 1 base, and the junction held 5 bases outside the gene matches.

J is TRBJ1-2 and V is TRBV11-2; 8 bases are shared with TRBD1. The CDR3 sequence is 15 residues long. Trimming removed 11 bases from V and 3 bases from J; junction bases left unmatched: 14. Per germline, CDR1 SGHAT and CDR2 FQNNGV. This chain's CDR3 is CAAGVPRGHDYGYTF. The CDR3 coding sequence is TGTGCCGCAGGGGTCCCCAGGGGGCATGACTATGGCTACACCTTC.

V is TRBV29-1 and J is TRBJ1-2; D unclear. Per the germline V gene, CDR1 is SQVTM and CDR2 is ANQGSEA. V dropped 6 bases and J dropped 2 bases, with 7 bases sitting between them. CDR3 length equals 11 residues. CDR3 protein: CSVPENYGYTF. CDR3 DNA: TGCAGCGTCCCTGAGAACTATGGCTACACCTTC.

This clonotype appeared many times. This chain connects TRBV6-1 to TRBJ1-2; D is uncertain. The length of the CDR3 is 13 residues. From germline, CDR1 is MNHNS and CDR2 SASEGT. Trimming cost V 2 bases and J 4 bases, with 8 bases left between them. CDR3 protein: CASSESRGYGYTF. The CDR3 bases are TGTGCCAGCAGTGAAAGTCGGGGCTATGGCTACACCTTC.

The chain carries TRBV10-3 and TRBJ1-1, with 9 bases matching TRBD1. Germline assignment: CDR1 ENHRY and CDR2 SYGVKD. After removal of 5 bases from V and 7 bases from J, the junction contained 11 bases not matched to a gene. CDR3 length: 15 residues. Here the CDR3 reads CAISKMYGTGSEAFF. In nucleotides, the CDR3 is TGTGCCATCAGTAAGATGTACGGGACAGGGAGTGAAGCTTTCTTT.

The rearrangement links TRBV2 to TRBJ2-7; D is unclear. V was clipped by 3 bases and J by 6 bases, with 15 bases between them. The CDR3 contains 14 residues. Germline values: CDR1 SNHLY, CDR2 FYNNEI. Here the CDR3 reads CASSEILATGEQYF. CDR3 DNA sequence: TGTGCCAGCAGTGAGATCTTGGCAACGGGCGAGCAGTACTTC.

This clonotype was detected only a few times. This chain connects TRBV6-1 to TRBJ2-7; TRBD2 matches 9 bases. In germline, CDR1 is MNHNS, CDR2 SASEGT. This CDR3 spans 13 amino acids. The V segment lost 6 bases and the J segment 11 bases; nucleotides outside the gene matches: 11. The CDR3, as DNA: TGTGCCAGCAGAACTGTGGGACTAGCCGTTGAGTACTTC. Its protein is CASRTVGLAVEYF.

Notes on this clonotype: This could be a read error, since a much larger clone is one nucleotide away. The chain has TRBV29-1 and TRBJ2-7; D gene ambiguous. The J call is uncertain, as TRBJ2-4 better fits the DNA end. Looked up from germline, CDR1 is SQVTM and CDR2 is ANQGSEA. This CDR3 contains 13 residues. The CDR3 DNA is TGCAGCGTTTCAGCTAGGGTCAAAAACATTCAGTACTTC. It encodes CSVSARVKNIQYF.

This sequence joins TRBV12-3 or TRBV12-4 and TRBJ2-7; D is perhaps TRBD1 or TRBD2 (6 bases each). V dropped 6 bases and J dropped 10 bases, with 22 bases sitting between them. The CDR3 is made up of 14 amino acids. The CDR3 spells CASSPRRGTEAQYF. CDR3 nucleotide sequence: TGTGCCAGCAGCCCGAGGAGGGGGACCGAGGCCCAGTACTTC.

This chain links TRBV24-1 with TRBJ2-5, with D possibly being TRBD1 (6 bases). CDR1 KGHDR and CDR2 SFDVKD come from the germline V gene. The CDR3 covers 16 residues. Trimming removed 5 bases at V and 2 bases at J, with 17 bases between. In nucleotides, the CDR3 is TGTGCCACCAGTGGGACTTGGGGACACAAGCAAGAGACCCAGTACTTC. Translating it yields CATSGTWGHKQETQYF.

The chain carries TRBV20-1 and TRBJ1-2; the D is unclear. The CDR3 has 14 residues. Trimming removed 3 bases from V and 0 bases from J, with 11 bases in between. In germline, CDR1 is DFQATT, CDR2 SNEGSKA (reference sequence). CDR3 nucleotides: TGCAGTGCTAGTTTCCAGGCTCCTAACTATGGCTACACCTTC. Translated, it gives CSASFQAPNYGYTF.

This clonotype has only a few counts. This chain joins TRBV15 and TRBJ2-1, with D tentatively TRBD1 (6 bases). Between the trimmed V and J ends, which lost 1 base and 6 bases, there was a span of 16 bases. CDR1 is LNHNV, CDR2 YYDKDF, per germline (reference sequence). This CDR3 region has 16 residues. CDR3: CATSRGLQGTGNEQFF. The CDR3 DNA follows: TGTGCCACCAGCAGAGGATTACAGGGAACAGGCAATGAGCAGTTCTTC.

The DNA for the CDR3 is TGTGCCAGCAGCCAAGTGGGACAGGGACAAGAGACCCAGTACTTC. It is translated as CASSQVGQGQETQYF. This chain connects TRBV3-1 to TRBJ2-5; 9 bases align to TRBD1. V lost 1 base and J lost 2; bases outside the gene matches: 2. This CDR3 has 15 residues. Germline loops: CDR1 LGHDT, CDR2 YNNKEL (reference sequence).

The J gene is TRBJ2-1, the V gene TRBV6-5; 12 bases are a match to TRBD2. The CDR3 spans 15 residues. The V and J ends lost 6 bases and 5 bases, in that order; junction bases with no gene match: 5. Germline loops: CDR1 MNHEY, CDR2 SVGAGI. The chain's CDR3 is CASSRGLAGHNEQFF. The CDR3 DNA is TGTGCCAGCAGCAGAGGACTAGCGGGACACAATGAGCAGTTCTTC.